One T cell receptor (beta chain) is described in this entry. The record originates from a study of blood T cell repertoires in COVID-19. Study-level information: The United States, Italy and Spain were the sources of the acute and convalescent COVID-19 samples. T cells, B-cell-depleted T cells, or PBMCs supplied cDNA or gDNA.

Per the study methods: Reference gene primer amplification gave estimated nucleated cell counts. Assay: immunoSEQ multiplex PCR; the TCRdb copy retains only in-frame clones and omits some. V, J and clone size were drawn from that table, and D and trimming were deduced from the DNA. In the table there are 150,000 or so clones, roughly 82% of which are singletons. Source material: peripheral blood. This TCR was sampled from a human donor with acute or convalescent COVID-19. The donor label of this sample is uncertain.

CDR3 coding DNA: TGTGCCAGCAGTTTGGCCGGTCCGGGGGGCTATGGCTACACCTTC. Protein: CASSLAGPGGYGYTF. The chain recombines TRBV27 with TRBJ1-2, with D tentatively TRBD1 (5 bases). Germline V gene data show CDR1 as MNHEY and CDR2 as SMNVEV (reference sequence). Trimming left V 3 bases short and J 4 bases short, with 15 bases between. The CDR3 spans 15 residues.